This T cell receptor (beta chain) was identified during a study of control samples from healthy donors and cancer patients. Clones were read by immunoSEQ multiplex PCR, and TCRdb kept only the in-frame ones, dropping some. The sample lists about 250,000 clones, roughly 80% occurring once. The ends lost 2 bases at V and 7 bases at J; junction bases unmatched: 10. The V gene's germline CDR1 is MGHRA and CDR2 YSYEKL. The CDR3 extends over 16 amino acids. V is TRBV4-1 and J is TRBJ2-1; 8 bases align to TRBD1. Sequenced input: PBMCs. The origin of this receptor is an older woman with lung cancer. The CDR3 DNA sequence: TGCGCCAGCAGCCAACCCGCACGGACAGGGAGGAATGAGCAGTTCTTC. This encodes CASSQPARTGRNEQFF.